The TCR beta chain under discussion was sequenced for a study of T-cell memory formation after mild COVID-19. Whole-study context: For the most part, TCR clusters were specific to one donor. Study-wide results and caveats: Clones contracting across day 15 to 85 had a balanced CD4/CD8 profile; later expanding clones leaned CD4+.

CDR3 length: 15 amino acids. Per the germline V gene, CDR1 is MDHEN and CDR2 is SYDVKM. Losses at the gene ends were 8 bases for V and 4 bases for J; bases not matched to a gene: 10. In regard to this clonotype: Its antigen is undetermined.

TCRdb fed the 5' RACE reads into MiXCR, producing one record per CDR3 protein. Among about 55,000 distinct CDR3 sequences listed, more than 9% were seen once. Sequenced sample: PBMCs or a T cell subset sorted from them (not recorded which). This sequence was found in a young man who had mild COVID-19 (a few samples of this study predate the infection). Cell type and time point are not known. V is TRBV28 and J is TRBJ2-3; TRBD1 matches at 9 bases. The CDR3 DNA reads TGTGCCAGCTACTCCCCGGGACAGGGCTCAGATACGCAGTATTTT. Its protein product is CASYSPGQGSDTQYF.